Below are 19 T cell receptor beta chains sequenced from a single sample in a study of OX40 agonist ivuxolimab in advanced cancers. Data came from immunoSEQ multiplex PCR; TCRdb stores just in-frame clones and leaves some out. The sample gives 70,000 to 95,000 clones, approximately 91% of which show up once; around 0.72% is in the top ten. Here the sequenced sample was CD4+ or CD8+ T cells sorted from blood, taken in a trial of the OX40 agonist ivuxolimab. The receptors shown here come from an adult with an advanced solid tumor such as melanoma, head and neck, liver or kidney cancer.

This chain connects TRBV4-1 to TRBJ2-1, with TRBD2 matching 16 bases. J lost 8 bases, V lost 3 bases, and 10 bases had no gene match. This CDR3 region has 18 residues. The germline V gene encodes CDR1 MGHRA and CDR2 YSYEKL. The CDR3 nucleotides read TGCGCCAGCAGCCAGGGACTAGCGGGAGGGCCTCAGGAGGATGAGCAGTTCTTC. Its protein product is CASSQGLAGGPQEDEQFF.

CDR3 region: CAISGDRGGNTEAFF. Here the CDR3 DNA reads TGTGCCATCAGTGGAGACAGGGGAGGGAACACTGAAGCTTTCTTT. The J gene is TRBJ1-1, the V gene TRBV10-3; 8 nucleotides match TRBD1. V was pared by 4 bases and J by 1 base, with 5 bases of the junction left unmatched. The germline V gene has CDR1 ENHRY and CDR2 SYGVKD. The CDR3 contains 15 residues.

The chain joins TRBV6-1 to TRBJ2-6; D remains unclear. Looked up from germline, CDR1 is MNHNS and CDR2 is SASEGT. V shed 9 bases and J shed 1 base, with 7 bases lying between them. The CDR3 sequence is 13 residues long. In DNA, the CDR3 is TGTGCCAGTAGCCGGTCTGGGGCCAACGTCCTGACTTTC. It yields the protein CASSRSGANVLTF.

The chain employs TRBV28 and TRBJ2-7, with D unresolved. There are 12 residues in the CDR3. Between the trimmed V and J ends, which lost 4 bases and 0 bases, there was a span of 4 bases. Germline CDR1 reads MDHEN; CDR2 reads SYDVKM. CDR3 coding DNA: TGTGCCAGCAGTTCCCCCTCCTACGAGCAGTACTTC. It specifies CASSSPSYEQYF.

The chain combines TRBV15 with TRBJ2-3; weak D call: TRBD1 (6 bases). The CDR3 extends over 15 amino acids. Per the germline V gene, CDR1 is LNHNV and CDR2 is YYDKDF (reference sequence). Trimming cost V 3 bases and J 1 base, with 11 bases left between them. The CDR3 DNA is TGTGCCACCAGCAGCATCAGGGGAGGCACAGATACGCAGTATTTT. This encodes CATSSIRGGTDTQYF.

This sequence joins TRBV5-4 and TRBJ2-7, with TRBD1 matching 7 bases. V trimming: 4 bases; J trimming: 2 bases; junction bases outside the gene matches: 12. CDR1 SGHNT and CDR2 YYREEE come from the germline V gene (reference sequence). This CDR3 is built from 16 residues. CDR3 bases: TGTGCCAGCAGCCCTACGGTCCCTCAGGGGGCCTACGAGCAGTACTTC. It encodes CASSPTVPQGAYEQYF.

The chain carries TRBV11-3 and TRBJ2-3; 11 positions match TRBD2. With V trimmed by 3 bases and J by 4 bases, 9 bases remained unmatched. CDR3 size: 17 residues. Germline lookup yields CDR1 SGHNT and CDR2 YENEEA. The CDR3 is CASSFGSGRAGSDTQYF. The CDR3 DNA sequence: TGTGCCAGCAGCTTTGGTAGCGGGAGGGCCGGATCAGATACGCAGTATTTT.

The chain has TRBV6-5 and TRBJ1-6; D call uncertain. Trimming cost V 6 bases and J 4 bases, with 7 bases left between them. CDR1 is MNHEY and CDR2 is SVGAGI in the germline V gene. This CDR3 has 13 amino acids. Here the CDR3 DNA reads TGTGCCAGCAGCTGGGGATATAATTCACCCCTCCACTTT. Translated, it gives CASSWGYNSPLHF.

The CDR3 bases are TGCGCCAGCAGCTTGTGGGCCGACAGACAAGAGACCCAGTACTTC. Protein sequence: CASSLWADRQETQYF. This chain links TRBV5-1 with TRBJ2-5, with D possibly being TRBD1 (5 bases). The CDR3 spans 15 residues. V was pared by 1 base and J by 2 bases, with 12 bases between. The V gene's germline CDR1 is SGHRS and CDR2 YFSETQ.

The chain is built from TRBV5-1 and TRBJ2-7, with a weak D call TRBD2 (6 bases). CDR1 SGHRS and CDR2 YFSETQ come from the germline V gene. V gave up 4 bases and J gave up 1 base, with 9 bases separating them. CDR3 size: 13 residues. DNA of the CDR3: TGCGCCAGCAGCAAGGGACTGTCCTACGAGCAGTACTTC. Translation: CASSKGLSYEQYF. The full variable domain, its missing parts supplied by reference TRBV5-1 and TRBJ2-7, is KAGVTQTPRYLIKTRGQQVTLSCSPISGHRSVSWYQQTPGQGLQFLFEYFSETQRNKGNFPGRFSGRQFSNSRSEMNVSTLELGDSALYLCASSKGLSYEQYFGPGTRLTVT.

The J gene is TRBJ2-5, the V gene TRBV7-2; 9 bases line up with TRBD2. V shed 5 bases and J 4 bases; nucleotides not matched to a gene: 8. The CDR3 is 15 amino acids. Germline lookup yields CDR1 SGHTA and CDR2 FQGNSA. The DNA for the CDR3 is TGTGCCAGCAGCCCACATAGCGGGAGCCCAGAGACCCAGTACTTC. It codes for CASSPHSGSPETQYF.

The CDR3, as DNA: TGCGCCAGCAGCCAAGTCTTTAGTAGTAGCAATCAGCCCCAGCATTTT. Translation gives CASSQVFSSSNQPQHF. The chain recombines TRBV4-3 with TRBJ1-5; unclear D gene. CDR3 length: 16 residues. Looked up from germline, CDR1 is LGHNA and CDR2 is YSLEER. V was clipped by 1 base and J by 0 bases, with 10 bases between them.

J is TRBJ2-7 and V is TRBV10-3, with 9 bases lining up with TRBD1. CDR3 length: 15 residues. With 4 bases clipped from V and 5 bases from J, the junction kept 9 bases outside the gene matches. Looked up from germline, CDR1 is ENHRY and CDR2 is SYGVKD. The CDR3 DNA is TGTGCCATCAGTGTGCAGGGACAGGGTTTCGACGAGCAGTACTTC. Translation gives CAISVQGQGFDEQYF.

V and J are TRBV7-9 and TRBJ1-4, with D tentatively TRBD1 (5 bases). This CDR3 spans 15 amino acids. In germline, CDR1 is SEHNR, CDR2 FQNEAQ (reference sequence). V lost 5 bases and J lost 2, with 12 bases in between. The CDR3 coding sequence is TGTGCCAGCAGCCCCACCCGGGGGACTAATGAAAAACTGTTTTTT. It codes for CASSPTRGTNEKLFF.

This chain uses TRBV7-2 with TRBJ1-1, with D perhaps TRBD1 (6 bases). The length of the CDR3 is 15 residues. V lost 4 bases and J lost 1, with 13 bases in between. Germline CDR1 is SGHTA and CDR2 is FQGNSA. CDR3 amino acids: CASSWSGGGNTEAFF. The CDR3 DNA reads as TGTGCCAGCAGCTGGTCTGGGGGCGGGAACACTGAAGCTTTCTTT. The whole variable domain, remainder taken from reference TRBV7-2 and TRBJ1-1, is GAGVSQSPSNKVTEKGKDVELRCDPISGHTALYWYRQSLGQGLEFLIYFQGNSAPDKSGLPSDRFSAERTGGSVSTLTIQRTQQEDSAVYLCASSWSGGGNTEAFFGQGTRLTVV.

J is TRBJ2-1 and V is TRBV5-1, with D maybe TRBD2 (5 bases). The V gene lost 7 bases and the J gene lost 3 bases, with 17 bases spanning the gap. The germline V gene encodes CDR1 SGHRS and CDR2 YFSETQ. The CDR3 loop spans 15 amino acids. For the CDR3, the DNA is TGCGCCAGCCGTCCCGAGGGAGCTAACTACAATGAGCAGTTCTTC. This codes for CASRPEGANYNEQFF.

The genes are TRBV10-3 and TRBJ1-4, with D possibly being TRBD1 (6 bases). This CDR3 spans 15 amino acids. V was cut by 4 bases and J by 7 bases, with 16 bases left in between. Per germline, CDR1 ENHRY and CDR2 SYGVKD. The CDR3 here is CAISAAGDLGEKLFF. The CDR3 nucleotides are TGTGCCATCAGTGCAGCAGGGGACCTTGGTGAAAAACTGTTTTTT.

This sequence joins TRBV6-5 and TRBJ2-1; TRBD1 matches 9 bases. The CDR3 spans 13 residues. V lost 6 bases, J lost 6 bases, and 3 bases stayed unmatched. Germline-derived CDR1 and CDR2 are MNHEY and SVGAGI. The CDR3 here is CASRQGAVNEQFF. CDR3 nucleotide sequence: TGTGCCAGCAGACAGGGGGCCGTCAATGAGCAGTTCTTC.

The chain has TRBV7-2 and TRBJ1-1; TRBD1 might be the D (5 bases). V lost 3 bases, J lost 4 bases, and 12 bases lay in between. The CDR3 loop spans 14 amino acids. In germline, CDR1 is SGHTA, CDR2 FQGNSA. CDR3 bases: TGTGCCAGCAGCTTCTCGTACCAGGGCACTGAAGCTTTCTTT. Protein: CASSFSYQGTEAFF.